This TCR beta chain was captured by sequencing in a study of beta chain features in type 1 diabetes. Study outcomes and limitations: Highly expressing activated T cells could be over-counted with a cDNA template. Moderately but significantly shorter TCRB CDR3s were found in Type 1 diabetes patients in all four CD4+ subsets. In patients and controls equally, PCR might favor templates that are shorter.

Sequencing targeted expressed TCRB transcripts, as all isolated RNA had been reverse transcribed. TCRdb's copy holds only in-frame clones and misses some; the assay was immunoSEQ multiplex PCR. The table has 120,000 to 150,000 clones, approximately 13% seen once. V dropped 8 bases and J dropped 7 bases, with 12 bases sitting between them. CDR1 and CDR2 from the germline V gene are MNHNS and SASEGT. This CDR3 comprises 12 residues. Remarks on this clone: As yet, its antigen is unknown.

The source of this sequence is a man younger than 35 with type 1 diabetes. Specimen: central memory CD4+ T cells from blood. The V gene is TRBV6-1, the J gene TRBJ1-5; D gene uncertain. CDR3: CASGGFTQPQHF. The CDR3 nucleotides read TGTGCCAGCGGCGGCTTCACCCAGCCCCAGCATTTT.